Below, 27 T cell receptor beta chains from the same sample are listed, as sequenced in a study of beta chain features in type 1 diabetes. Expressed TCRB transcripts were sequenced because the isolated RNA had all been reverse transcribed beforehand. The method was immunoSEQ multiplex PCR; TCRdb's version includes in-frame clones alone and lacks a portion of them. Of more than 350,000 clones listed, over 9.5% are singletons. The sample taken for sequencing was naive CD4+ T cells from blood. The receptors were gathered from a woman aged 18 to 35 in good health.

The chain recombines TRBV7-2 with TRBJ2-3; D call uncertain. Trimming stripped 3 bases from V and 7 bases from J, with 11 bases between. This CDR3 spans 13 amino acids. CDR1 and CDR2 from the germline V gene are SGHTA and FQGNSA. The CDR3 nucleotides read TGTGCCAGCAGCTTGTCCGCCGTTAATACGCAGTATTTT. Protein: CASSLSAVNTQYF.

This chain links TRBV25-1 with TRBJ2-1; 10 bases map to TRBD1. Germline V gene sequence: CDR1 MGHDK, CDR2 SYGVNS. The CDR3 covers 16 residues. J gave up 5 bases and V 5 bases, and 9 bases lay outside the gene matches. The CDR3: CASSPLDRGKNNEQFF. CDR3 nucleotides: TGTGCCAGCAGTCCCCTGGACAGGGGGAAGAACAATGAGCAGTTCTTC.

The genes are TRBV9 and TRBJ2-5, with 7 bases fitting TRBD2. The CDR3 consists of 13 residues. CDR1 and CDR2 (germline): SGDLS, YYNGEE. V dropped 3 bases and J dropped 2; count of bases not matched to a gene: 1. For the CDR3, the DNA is TGTGCCAGCAGCGGGACTAGTCAAGAGACCCAGTACTTC. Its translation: CASSGTSQETQYF.

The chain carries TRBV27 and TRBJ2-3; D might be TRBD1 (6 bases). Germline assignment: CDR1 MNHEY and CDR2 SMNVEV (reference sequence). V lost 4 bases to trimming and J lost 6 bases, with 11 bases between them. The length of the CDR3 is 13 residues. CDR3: CASSSQGWDTQYF. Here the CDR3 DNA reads TGTGCCAGCAGTTCACAGGGTTGGGATACGCAGTATTTT.

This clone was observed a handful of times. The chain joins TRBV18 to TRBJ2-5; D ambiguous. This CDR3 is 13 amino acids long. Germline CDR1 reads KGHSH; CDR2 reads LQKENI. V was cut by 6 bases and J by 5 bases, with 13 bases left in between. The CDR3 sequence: CASSSVPGETQYF. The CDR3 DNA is TGTGCCAGCTCCTCCGTTCCCGGCGAGACCCAGTACTTC. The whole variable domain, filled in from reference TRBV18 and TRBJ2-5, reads NAGVMQNPRHLVRRRGQEARLRCSPMKGHSHVYWYRQLPEEGLKFMVYLQKENIIDESGMPKERFSAEFPKEGPSILRIQQVVRGDSAAYFCASSSVPGETQYFGPGTRLLVL.

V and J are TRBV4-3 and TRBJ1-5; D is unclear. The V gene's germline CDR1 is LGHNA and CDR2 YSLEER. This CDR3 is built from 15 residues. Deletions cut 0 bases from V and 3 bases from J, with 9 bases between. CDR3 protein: CASSQDLQLNQPQHF. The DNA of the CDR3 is TGCGCCAGCAGCCAAGATTTACAGCTCAATCAGCCCCAGCATTTT.

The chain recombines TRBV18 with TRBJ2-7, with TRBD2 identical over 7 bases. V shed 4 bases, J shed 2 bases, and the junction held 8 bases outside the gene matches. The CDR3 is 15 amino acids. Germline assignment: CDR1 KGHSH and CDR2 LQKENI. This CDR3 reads CASSRAGGSTYEQYV. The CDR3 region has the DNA TGTGCCAGCTCACGTGCGGGCGGGAGCACCTACGAGCAGTACGTC.

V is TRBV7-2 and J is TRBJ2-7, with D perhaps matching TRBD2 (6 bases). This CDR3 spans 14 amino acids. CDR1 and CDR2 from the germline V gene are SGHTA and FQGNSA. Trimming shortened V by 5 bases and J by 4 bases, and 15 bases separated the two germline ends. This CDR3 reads CASSPSGGLYEQYV. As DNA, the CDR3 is TGTGCCAGCAGCCCCAGTGGGGGGTTATACGAGCAGTACGTC.

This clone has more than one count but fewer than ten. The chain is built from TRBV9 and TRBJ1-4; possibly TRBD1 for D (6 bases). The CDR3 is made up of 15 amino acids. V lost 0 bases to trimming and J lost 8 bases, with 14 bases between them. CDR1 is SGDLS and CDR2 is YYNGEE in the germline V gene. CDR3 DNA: TGTGCCAGCAGCGTAGCCCAGGGGAGGCACGAAAAACTGTTTTTT. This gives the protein CASSVAQGRHEKLFF. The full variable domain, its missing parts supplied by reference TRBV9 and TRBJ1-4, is DSGVTQTPKHLITATGQRVTLRCSPRSGDLSVYWYQQSLDQGLQFLIQYYNGEERAKGNILERFSAQQFPDLHSELNLSSLELGDSALYFCASSVAQGRHEKLFFGSGTQLSVL.

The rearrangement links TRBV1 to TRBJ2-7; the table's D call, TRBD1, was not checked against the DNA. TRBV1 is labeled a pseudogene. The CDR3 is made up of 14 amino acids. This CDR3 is CTSSPPRRLYEQYV. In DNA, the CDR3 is TGCACCAGCAGCCCCCCCAGGCGTCTCTACGAGCAGTACGTC.

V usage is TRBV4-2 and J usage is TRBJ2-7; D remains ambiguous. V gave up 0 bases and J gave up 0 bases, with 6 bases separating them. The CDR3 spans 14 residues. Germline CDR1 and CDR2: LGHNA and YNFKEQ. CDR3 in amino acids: CASSQDRTSYEQYV. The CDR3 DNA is TGTGCCAGCAGCCAAGATAGGACCTCCTACGAGCAGTACGTC.

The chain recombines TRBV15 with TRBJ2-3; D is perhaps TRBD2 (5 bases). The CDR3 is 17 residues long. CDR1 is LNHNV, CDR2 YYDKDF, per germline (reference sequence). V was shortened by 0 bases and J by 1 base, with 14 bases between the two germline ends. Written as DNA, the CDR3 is TGTGCCACCAGCAGAGATTCCATAGGGCGGGGCACAGATACGCAGTATTTT. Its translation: CATSRDSIGRGTDTQYF.

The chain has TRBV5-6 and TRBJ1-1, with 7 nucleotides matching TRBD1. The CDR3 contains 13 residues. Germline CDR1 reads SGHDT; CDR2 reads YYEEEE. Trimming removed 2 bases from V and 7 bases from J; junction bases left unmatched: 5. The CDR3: CASSFDRVFEAFF. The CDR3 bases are TGTGCCAGCAGCTTTGACAGGGTATTTGAAGCTTTCTTT.

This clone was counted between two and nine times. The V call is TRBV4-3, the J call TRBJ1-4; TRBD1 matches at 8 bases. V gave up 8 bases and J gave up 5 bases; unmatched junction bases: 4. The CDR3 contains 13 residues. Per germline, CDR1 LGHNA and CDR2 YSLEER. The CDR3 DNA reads TGCGCCAGCGGATACAGGGGGAATGAAAAACTGTTTTTT. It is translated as CASGYRGNEKLFF.

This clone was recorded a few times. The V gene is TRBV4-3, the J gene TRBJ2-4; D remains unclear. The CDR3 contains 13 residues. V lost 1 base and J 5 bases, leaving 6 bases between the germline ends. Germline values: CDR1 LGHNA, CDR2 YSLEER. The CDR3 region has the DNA TGCGCCAGCAGCCAAGGTCGGGAAAACATTCAGTACTTC. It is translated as CASSQGRENIQYF.

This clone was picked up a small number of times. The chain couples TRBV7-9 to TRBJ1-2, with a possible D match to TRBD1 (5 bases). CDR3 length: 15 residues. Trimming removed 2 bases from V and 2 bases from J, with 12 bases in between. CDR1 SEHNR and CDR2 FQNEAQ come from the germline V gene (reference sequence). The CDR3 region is CASSLYPGQNYGYTF. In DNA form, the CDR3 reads TGTGCCAGCAGCTTATATCCCGGACAAAACTATGGCTACACCTTC.

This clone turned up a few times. The CDR3: CASSPDYWNTGELFF. The CDR3 bases are TGTGCCAGCAGCCCGGACTATTGGAACACCGGGGAGCTGTTTTTT. The rearrangement uses TRBV5-4 and TRBJ2-2; possible D gene TRBD2, 6 bases. The CDR3 runs to 15 residues. CDR1 SGHNT and CDR2 YYREEE come from the germline V gene (reference sequence). V was shortened by 4 bases and J by 1 base, with 11 bases between the two germline ends.

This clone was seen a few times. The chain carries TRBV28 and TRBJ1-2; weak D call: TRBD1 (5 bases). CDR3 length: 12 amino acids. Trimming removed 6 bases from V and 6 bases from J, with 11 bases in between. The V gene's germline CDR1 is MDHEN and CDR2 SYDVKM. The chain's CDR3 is CASREAGDGYTF. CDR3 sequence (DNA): TGTGCCAGCAGGGAAGCGGGGGATGGCTACACCTTC.

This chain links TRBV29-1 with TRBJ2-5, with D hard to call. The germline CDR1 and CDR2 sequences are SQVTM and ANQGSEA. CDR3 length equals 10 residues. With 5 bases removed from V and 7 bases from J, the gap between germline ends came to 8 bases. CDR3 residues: CSVRSGTQYF. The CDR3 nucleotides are TGCAGCGTTAGAAGTGGGACCCAGTACTTC.

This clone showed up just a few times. CDR3 in DNA: TGTGCCAGCGGACCAGGAGGGACAGGGCTCTACGAGCAGTACGTC. Protein product: CASGPGGTGLYEQYV. This chain joins TRBV28 and TRBJ2-7, with 9 bases fitting TRBD1. The CDR3 loop spans 15 amino acids. Germline CDR1 reads MDHEN; CDR2 reads SYDVKM. J lost 3 bases, V lost 8 bases, and 11 bases had no gene match.

This chain's CDR3 is CASSGGWSNYGYTF. The CDR3 DNA reads TGTGCCAGCAGCGGAGGTTGGAGTAACTATGGCTACACCTTC. The chain joins TRBV11-1 to TRBJ1-2; no reliable D call. This CDR3 has 14 amino acids. Germline V gives CDR1 SGHAT, CDR2 FQDESV (reference sequence). V was shortened by 5 bases and J by 1 base, with 11 bases between the two germline ends.

The CDR3 region is CASNAQGAMMGDTQYF. The CDR3 DNA follows: TGCGCCAGCAATGCTCAGGGGGCGATGATGGGAGATACGCAGTATTTT. This chain links TRBV5-1 with TRBJ2-3, with 8 bases fitting TRBD1. The ends lost 6 bases at V and 5 bases at J; junction bases unmatched: 14. The germline gives CDR1 SGHRS, CDR2 YFSETQ. The CDR3 contains 16 residues.

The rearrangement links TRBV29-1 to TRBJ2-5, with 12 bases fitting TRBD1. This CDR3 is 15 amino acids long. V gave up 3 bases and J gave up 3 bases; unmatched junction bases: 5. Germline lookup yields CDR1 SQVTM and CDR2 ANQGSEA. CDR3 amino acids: CSVEGTGGGEETQYF. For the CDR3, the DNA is TGCAGCGTTGAGGGGACAGGGGGCGGGGAAGAGACCCAGTACTTC.

CDR3 residues: CSVRQTRYQETQYF. The DNA of the CDR3 is TGCAGCGTTCGACAGACACGATACCAAGAGACCCAGTACTTC. This chain uses TRBV29-1 with TRBJ2-5, with D perhaps TRBD1 (5 bases). V dropped 5 bases and J dropped 0 bases, with 13 bases sitting between them. Germline V gives CDR1 SQVTM, CDR2 ANQGSEA. This CDR3 spans 14 amino acids.

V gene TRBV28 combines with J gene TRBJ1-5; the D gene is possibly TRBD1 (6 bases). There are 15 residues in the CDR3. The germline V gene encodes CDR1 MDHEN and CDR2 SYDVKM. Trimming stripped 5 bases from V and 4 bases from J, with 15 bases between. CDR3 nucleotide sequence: TGTGCCAGCAGTCCCCTCCGGGGGCGAAATCAGCCCCAGCATTTT. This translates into CASSPLRGRNQPQHF.

The CDR3 bases are TGTGCCAGCAGCTTCAAGGGACAGCGGGAGAAGTACTTC. Translation: CASSFKGQREKYF. The chain couples TRBV14 to TRBJ2-5; weak D call: TRBD2 (8 bases). Germline V gene data show CDR1 as SGHDN and CDR2 as FVKESK. This CDR3 region has 13 residues. The ends were cut back, 5 bases at V and 12 bases at J, with 19 bases in the middle.

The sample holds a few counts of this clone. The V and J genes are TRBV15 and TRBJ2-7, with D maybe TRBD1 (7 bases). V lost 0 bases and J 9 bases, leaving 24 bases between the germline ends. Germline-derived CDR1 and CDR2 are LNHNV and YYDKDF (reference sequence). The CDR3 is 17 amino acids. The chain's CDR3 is CATSRDQGGTVIAVQYF. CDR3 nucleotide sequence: TGTGCCACCAGCAGAGATCAAGGCGGGACAGTCATCGCGGTGCAGTACTTC.